This TCR beta chain was identified in a study of shared clonotypes between healthy human individuals. The authors' processing: There were no quality scores in the junction-only immunoSEQ sequences, so filtering differed. TCRdb's copy holds only in-frame clones and misses some; the assay was immunoSEQ multiplex PCR. The V and J calls and clone size are taken from that table; D and trimming were inferred from the DNA. The sample yields roughly 1 million clones, around 78% seen once. CDR1 is SGHRS, CDR2 YFSETQ, per germline. The CDR3 consists of 14 residues. The study enrolled healthy HIV-negative adults without recent acute infections or vaccinations as donors. As for this clone: The antigen remains unidentified. A junction boundary mismatches the germline segment, possibly from a read error.

Study-wide results and caveats: It was expected that sequencing depth would affect clonotype sharing among donors.

Sequencing was done on a sample of memory CD4+ T cells from PBMCs. Subset of the sample: CD45RA-negative fraction. This sequence originates from a man younger than 35 in good health. Some clones in this sample may be carry-over from other donors' samples. V is TRBV5-1 and J is TRBJ2-1; D is uncertain. The CDR3 region has the DNA TGCGCCAGCAGCTTGGAGTACCCCTACAATGAGCGGTTCTTC. This gives the protein CASSLEYPYNERFF. The whole variable domain, filled in from reference TRBV5-1 and TRBJ2-1, reads KAGVTQTPRYLIKTRGQQVTLSCSPISGHRSVSWYQQTPGQGLQFLFEYFSETQRNKGNFPGRFSGRQFSNSRSEMNVSTLELGDSALYLCASSLEYPYNERFFGPGTRLTVL.